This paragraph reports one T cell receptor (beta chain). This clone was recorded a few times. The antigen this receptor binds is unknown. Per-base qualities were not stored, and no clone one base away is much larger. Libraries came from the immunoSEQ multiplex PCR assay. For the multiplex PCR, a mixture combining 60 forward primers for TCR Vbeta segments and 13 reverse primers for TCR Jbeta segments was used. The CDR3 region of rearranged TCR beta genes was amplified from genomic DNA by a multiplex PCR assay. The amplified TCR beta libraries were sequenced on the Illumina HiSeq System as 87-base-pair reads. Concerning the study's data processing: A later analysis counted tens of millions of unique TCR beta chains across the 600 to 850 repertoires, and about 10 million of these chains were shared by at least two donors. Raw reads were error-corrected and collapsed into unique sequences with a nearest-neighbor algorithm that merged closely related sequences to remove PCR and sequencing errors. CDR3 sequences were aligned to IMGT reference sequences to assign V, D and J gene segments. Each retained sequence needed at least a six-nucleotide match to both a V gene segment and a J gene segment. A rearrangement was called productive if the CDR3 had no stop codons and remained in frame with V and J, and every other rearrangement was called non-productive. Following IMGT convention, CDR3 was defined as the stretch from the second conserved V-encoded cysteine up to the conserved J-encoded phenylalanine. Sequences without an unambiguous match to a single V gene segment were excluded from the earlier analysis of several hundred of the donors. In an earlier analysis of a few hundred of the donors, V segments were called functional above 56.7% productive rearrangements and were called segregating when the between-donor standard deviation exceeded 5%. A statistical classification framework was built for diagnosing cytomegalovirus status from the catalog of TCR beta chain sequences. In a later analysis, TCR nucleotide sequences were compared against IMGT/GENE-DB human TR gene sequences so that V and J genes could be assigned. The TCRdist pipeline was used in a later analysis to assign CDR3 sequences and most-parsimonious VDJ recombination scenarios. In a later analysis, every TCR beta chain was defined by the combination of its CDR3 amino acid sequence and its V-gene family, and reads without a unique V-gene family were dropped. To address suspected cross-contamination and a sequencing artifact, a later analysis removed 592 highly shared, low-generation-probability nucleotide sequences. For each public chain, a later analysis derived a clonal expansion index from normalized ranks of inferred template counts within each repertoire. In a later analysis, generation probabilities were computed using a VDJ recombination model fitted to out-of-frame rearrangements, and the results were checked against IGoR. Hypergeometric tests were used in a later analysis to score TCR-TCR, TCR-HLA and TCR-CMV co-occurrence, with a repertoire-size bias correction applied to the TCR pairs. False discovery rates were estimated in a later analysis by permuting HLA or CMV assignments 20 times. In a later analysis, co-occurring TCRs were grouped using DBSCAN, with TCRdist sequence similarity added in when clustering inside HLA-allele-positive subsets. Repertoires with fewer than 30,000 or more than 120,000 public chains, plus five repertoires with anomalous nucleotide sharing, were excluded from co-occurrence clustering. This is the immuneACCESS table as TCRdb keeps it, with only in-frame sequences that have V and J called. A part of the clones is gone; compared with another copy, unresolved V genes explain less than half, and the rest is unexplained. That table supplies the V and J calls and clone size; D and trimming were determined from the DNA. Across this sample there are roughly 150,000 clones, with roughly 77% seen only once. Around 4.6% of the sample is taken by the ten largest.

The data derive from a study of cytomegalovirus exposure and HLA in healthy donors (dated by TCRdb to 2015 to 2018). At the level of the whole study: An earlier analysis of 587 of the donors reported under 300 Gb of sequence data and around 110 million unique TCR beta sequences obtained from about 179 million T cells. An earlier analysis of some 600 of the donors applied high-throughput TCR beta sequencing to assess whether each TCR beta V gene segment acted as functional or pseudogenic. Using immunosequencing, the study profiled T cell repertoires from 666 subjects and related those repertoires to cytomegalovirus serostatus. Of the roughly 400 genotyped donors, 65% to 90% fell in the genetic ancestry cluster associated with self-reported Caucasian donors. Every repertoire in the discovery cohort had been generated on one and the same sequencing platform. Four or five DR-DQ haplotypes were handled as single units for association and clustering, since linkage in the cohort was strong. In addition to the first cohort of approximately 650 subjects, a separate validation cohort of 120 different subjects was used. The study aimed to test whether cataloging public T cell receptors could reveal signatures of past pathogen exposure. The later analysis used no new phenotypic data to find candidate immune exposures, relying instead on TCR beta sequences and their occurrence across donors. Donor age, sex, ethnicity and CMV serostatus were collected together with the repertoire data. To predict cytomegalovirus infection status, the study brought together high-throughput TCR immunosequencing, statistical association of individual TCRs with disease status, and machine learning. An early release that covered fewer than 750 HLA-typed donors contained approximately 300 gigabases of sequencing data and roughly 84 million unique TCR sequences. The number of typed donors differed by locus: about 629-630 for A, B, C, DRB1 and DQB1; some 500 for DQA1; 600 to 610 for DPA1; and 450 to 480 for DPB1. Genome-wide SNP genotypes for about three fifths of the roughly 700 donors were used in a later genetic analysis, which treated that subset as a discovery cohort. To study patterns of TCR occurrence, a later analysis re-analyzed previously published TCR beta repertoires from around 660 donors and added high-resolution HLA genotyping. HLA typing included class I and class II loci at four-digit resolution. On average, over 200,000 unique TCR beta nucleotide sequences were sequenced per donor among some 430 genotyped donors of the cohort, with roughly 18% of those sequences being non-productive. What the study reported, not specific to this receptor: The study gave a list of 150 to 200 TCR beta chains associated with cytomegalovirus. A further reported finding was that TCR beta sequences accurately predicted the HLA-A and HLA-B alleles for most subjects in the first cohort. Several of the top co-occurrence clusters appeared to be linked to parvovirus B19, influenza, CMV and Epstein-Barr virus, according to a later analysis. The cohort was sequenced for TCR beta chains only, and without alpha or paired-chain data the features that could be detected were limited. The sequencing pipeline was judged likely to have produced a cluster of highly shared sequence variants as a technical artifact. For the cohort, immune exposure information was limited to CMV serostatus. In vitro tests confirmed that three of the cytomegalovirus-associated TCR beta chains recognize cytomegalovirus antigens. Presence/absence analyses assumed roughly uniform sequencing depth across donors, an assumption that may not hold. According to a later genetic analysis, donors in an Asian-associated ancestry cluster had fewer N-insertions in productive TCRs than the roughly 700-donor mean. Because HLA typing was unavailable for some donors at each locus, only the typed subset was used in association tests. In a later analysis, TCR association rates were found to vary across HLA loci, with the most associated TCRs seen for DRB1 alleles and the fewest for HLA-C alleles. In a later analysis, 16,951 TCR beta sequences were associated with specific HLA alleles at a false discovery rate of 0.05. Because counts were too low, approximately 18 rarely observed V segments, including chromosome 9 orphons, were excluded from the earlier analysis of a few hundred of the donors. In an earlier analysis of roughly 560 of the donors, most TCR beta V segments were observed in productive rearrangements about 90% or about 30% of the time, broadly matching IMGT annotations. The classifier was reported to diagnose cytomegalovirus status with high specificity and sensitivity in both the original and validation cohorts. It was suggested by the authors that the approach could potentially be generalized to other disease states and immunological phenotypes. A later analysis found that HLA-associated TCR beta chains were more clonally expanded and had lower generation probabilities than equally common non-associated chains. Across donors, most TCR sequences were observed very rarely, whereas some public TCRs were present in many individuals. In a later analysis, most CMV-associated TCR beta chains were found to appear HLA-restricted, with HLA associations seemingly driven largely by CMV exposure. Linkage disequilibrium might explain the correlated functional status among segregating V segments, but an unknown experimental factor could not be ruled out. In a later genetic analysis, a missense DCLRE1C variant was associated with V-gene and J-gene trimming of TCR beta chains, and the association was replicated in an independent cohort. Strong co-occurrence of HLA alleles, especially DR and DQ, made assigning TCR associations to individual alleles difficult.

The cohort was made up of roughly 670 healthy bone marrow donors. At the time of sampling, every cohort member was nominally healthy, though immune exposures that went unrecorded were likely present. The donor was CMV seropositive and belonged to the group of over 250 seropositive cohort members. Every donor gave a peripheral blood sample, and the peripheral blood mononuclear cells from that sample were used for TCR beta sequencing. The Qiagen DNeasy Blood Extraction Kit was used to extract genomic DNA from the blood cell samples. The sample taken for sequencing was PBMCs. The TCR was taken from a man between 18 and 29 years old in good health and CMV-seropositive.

The CDR3 has the sequence CASSERAGLYNEQFF. The nucleotide sequence is TGTGCCAGCAGTGAAAGGGCGGGGCTATACAATGAGCAGTTCTTC. The V and J genes are TRBV6-1 and TRBJ2-1; TRBD2 is perhaps the D gene, given 6 matching bases. Per the germline V gene, MNHNS is the CDR1 and SASEGT is the CDR2. From the cysteine through the phenylalanine, the CDR3 covers 15 amino acids. The only DNA kept is the CDR3, 45 bases in frame from the first base. The V end loses 2 bases and the J end loses 4 bases, and a stretch of 12 bases separates them.